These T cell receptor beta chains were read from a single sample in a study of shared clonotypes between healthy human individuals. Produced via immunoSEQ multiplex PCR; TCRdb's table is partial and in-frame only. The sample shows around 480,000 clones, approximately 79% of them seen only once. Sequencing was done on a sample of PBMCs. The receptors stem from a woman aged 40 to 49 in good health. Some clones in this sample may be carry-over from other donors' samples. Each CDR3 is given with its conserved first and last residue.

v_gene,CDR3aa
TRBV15,CATSRDTGLPILHTQYF
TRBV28,CASTPTGSLYYYEQYF
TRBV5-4,CASNLRTGDQFF
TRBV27,CAAKQTGLSDTQYF
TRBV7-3,CASSSQGLAGTNEQFF
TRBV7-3,CASSQTGNTEAFF
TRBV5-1,CASSFRGAEAFF
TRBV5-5,CASSHWDRREVGAFF
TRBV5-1,CASKGGTNYNEQFF
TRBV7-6,CASSPSPGVGKNIQYF
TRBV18,CASSGTEWEDTQYF
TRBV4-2,CASSPQAAGSDTQYF
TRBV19,CASSISFPSAVNEQFF
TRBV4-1,CASSQHGTLAGADTQYF
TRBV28,CASSLNQVKTQYF
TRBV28,CASSLIGVDTEAFF
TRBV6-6,CASSLRLAGYNEQFF
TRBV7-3,CASSLDGQGSQYF
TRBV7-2,CASSLTGGTEAFF
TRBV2,CASGKTGGGETQYF
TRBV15,CATSREIGTGRGGYTF
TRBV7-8,CASESREGSAYEQYF
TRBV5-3,CARSLDNTGELFF
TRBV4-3,CASSQDLWAPNEKLFF
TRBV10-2,CASSIGRDTDTQYF
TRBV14,CASSKDRVGSDTQYF
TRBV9,CASSVVTGQNTEAFF
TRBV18,CASSRGSASSNEKLFF
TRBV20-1,CSLGTSLQYF
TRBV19,CASSIPDGYTEAFF
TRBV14,CASSQDVGQGGYEQYF
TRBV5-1,CASSSRTSRGDEQYF
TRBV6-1,CASSETGWQANYGYTF
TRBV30,CAWSFPGGYEQYF
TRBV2,CASRESPGPRRYF
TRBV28,CASSLLGDGYTF
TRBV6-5,CASSYGLPTYNEQFF
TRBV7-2,CASSQVDYGYTF
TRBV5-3,CARSLKRNNEQFF
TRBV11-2,CASSFDSGNTIYF
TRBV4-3,CASSQSSSRQGRTDTQYF
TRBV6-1,CASSVTGPNQPQHF
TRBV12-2,CASRLESLAGDHEQFF
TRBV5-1,CASTLTTSGAYNEQFF
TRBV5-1,CASSPGLTSGSHNEQFF
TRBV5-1,CASSLFGSGYEQYF
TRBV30,CAWSSPFYGSLSDEQFF
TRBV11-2,CASSSSTRGQIYEQYF
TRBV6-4,CASSDSHDRDEQFF
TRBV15,CATSREPGLQPQHF
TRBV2,CAARGGIYNEQFF
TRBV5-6,CASSWTVGGYTF
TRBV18,CASSPVAGENNEQFF
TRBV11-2,CASSLAFEQYF
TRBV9,CASSVGASGSYEQYF